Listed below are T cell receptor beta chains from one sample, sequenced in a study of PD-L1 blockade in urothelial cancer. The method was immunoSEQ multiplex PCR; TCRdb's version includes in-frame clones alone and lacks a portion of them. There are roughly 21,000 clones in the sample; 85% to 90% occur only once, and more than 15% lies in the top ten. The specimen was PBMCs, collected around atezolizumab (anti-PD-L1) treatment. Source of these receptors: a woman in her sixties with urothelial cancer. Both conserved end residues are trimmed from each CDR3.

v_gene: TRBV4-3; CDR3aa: ASSQSSGAGTDTQY
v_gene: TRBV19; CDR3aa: ASKDTRFSYEQY
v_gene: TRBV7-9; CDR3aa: ASSLSRSSYEQY
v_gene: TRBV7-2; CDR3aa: ASSYRGPNT
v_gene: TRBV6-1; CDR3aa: ASSEFEVHYGYT
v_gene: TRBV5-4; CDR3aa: ASSFRTGGTEAF
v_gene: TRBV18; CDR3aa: ASSPTSGSSYEQF
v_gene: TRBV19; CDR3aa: ASSIGRTGVDIQY
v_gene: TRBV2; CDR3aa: ASSTLGPGTGIEQY
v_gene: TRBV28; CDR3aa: ASSSPGLLMNEQF
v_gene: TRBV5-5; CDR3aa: ASSLAEINEQF
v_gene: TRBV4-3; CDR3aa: ASSQDATAYGYT
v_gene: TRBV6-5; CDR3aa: ASSYSAGGVGQY
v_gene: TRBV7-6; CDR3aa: ASSLSGGGLYGQPQH
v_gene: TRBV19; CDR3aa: ASSPDSPSVYGYT
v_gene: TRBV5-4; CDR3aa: ASSSGKGTEAF
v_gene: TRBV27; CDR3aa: ASSFIPGTGGAVHEQY
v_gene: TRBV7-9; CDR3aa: ASSGLRPGQGSLYGYT
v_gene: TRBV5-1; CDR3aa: ASQPGRLRRAEQF
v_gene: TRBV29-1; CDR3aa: SVARLAGEIEQY
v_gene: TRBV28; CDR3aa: ASTGKGLAGALDTQY
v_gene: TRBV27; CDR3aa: ASSLIQGSNIQY
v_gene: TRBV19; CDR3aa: ASSIMNYGYT
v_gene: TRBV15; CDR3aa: ATSRDLSRGQETQY
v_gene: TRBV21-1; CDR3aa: ASSKVTGQGTDTQY
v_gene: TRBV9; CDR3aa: ASSEGTVAYEQY
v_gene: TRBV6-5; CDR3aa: ASSSLSAEQY
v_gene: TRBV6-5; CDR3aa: ASSYSTGLEQF
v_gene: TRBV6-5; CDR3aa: ASSYSISGARSGYT
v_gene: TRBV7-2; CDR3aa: ASSPGALAGGGSETQY
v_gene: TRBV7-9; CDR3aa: ASSPPGSDFGGNTIY
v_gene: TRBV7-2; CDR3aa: ASSARTSGSWNEQF
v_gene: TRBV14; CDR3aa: ASSQEVRETQY
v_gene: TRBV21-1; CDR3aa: ASSIGLAPLQF
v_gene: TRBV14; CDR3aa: ASSHWTGGGETQY
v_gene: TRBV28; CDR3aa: ASSFSLNSGANVLT
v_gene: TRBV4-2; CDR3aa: ASSQPGRGAGTEAF
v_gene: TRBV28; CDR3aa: ATLTGSSYNSPLH
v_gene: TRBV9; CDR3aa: ASSVVGAYGNTIY
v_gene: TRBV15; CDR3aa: ATSREGSISNQPQH
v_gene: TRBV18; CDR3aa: ASSPLVGTAQETQY